The subject of this entry is one T cell receptor (beta chain). Antigen unknown. The sample is drawn from a study of somatic mutations in cytotoxic T cells in rheumatoid arthritis. General study results and limits: Rheumatoid arthritis patients and age-matched healthy controls showed no significant difference in CD8+ T-cell clonality. Exceedance of 20% of CD8+ cells by the largest CD8+ clone occurred in about an eighth of the roughly 60 patients.

Blood donors served as healthy controls; their median age was around 57 years (range about 20-75), and 55% were female. Positive magnetic bead selection separated CD4+ and CD8+ cells, and flow cytometry confirmed purity. V lost 6 bases, J lost 3 bases, and 6 bases stayed unmatched. Germline CDR1 is SQVTM and CDR2 is ANQGSEA. CDR3 length equals 14 residues. This table comes from immunoSEQ multiplex PCR, and its TCRdb copy is limited to in-frame clones, with some not included. The sample shows approximately 18,000 clones, over 70% of them seen only once. The chain combines TRBV29-1 with TRBJ2-1; TRBD1 aligns across 9 bases. Sample: CD8+ T cells sorted from blood. The clonotype comes from a man aged 60-69 years in good health. CDR3: CSVKTGGNYNEQFF. CDR3 coding DNA: TGCAGCGTAAAGACAGGGGGAAACTACAATGAGCAGTTCTTC.